Presented here are 14 T cell receptor beta chains from one specimen sequenced in a study of blood T cell repertoires in COVID-19. Clones were read by immunoSEQ multiplex PCR, and TCRdb kept only the in-frame ones, dropping some. Of around 150,000 clones detected, about 72% appear once; the ten largest clones hold about 10%. The specimen was peripheral blood. Receptor source: a man aged 60 to 69 who had recovered from COVID-19.

The V gene is TRBV29-1, the J gene TRBJ2-7; 9 positions agree with TRBD1. The trim removed 7 bases at V and 6 bases at J, leaving 7 bases unmatched. CDR3 length: 12 amino acids. CDR1 is SQVTM and CDR2 is ANQGSEA in the germline V gene. The CDR3 DNA sequence: TGCAGCGGCTCGACAGGGGGAGTCGAGCAGTACTTC. Amino acids: CSGSTGGVEQYF.

The rearrangement uses TRBV6-5 and TRBJ2-5; D is perhaps TRBD2 (6 bases). With 7 bases removed from V and 5 bases from J, the gap between germline ends came to 17 bases. The germline gives CDR1 MNHEY, CDR2 SVGAGI. The CDR3 spans 14 residues. Written as DNA, the CDR3 is TGTGCCAGCATCTCTTGGGGGGAATGGGAGACCCAGTACTTC. Amino acid sequence: CASISWGEWETQYF.

The V gene is TRBV7-8, the J gene TRBJ2-7, with no clear D. V gave up 8 bases and J gave up 0 bases, with 17 bases separating them. The CDR3 totals 15 residues. Per the germline V gene, CDR1 is SGHVS and CDR2 is FQNEAQ. In DNA, the CDR3 is TGTGCCAGCGCCCGGTCATCCATAACCTCCTACGAGCAGTACTTC. Protein product: CASARSSITSYEQYF.

V is TRBV7-2 and J is TRBJ1-3; 8 nucleotides line up with TRBD1. With 5 bases clipped from V and 9 bases from J, the junction kept 15 bases outside the gene matches. The CDR3 totals 16 residues. CDR1 and CDR2 from the germline V gene are SGHTA and FQGNSA. The CDR3 sequence is CASSQFPDRAIGTIYF. The CDR3 coding sequence is TGTGCCAGCAGCCAATTTCCGGACAGGGCCATTGGCACCATATATTTT. Drawing the rest from reference TRBV7-2 and TRBJ1-3, the complete variable domain is GAGVSQSPSNKVTEKGKDVELRCDPISGHTALYWYRQSLGQGLEFLIYFQGNSAPDKSGLPSDRFSAERTGGSVSTLTIQRTQQEDSAVYLCASSQFPDRAIGTIYFGEGSWLTVV.

V is TRBV7-3 and J is TRBJ1-1, with unresolved D. This CDR3 has 15 residues. V lost 2 bases, J lost 2 bases, and 12 bases lay in between. Germline V gene data show CDR1 as SGHTA and CDR2 as FQGTGA. The CDR3 spells CASSLERSVNTEAFF. In nucleotides, the CDR3 is TGTGCCAGCAGCTTAGAGCGTAGTGTTAACACTGAAGCTTTCTTT.

The chain joins TRBV30 to TRBJ1-2; weak D call: TRBD1 (5 bases). CDR3 length equals 11 residues. The germline V and J ends were trimmed by 2 bases and 9 bases, with 10 bases remaining between them. Germline lookup yields CDR1 GTSNPN and CDR2 SVGIG (reference sequence). The CDR3 sequence is CAWSIADSYTF. In DNA form, the CDR3 reads TGTGCCTGGAGTATTGCGGACAGCTACACCTTC.

The chain couples TRBV9 to TRBJ2-7; TRBD2 matches 13 bases. Germline loops: CDR1 SGDLS, CDR2 YYNGEE. With V trimmed by 0 bases and J by 6 bases, 3 bases remained unmatched. This CDR3 has 15 residues. The CDR3 DNA sequence: TGTGCCAGCAGCGTAGGGACTAGCGGGGGTGTCGAGCAGTACTTC. Its translation: CASSVGTSGGVEQYF.

This clone was seen only a few times. The rearrangement joins TRBV5-1 to TRBJ2-7, with D maybe TRBD1 (6 bases). The length of the CDR3 is 13 residues. With 1 base removed from V and 3 bases from J, the gap between germline ends came to 8 bases. Germline V gene data show CDR1 as SGHRS and CDR2 as YFSETQ. The CDR3 here is CASSLTQGYEQYF. The CDR3 bases are TGCGCCAGCAGCTTGACACAGGGCTACGAGCAGTACTTC.

The chain combines TRBV20-1 with TRBJ2-1; D gene ambiguous. Between the trimmed V and J ends, which lost 6 bases and 3 bases, there was a span of 6 bases. This CDR3 spans 11 amino acids. Germline loops: CDR1 DFQATT, CDR2 SNEGSKA (reference sequence). CDR3 sequence: CSARIYNEQFF. CDR3 nucleotide sequence: TGCAGTGCCCGTATCTACAATGAGCAGTTCTTC.

The V and J genes are TRBV10-3 and TRBJ1-4, with a tentative D call TRBD1 (5 bases). CDR3 length: 14 residues. Trimming stripped 4 bases from V and 6 bases from J, with 12 bases between. Per the germline V gene, CDR1 is ENHRY and CDR2 is SYGVKD. CDR3 sequence: CAISGGSGYEKLFF. CDR3 coding DNA: TGTGCCATCAGTGGGGGCAGCGGGTATGAAAAACTGTTTTTT.

This clone has just a few counts. This sequence joins TRBV28 and TRBJ2-3, with D maybe TRBD1 (5 bases). The germline gives CDR1 MDHEN, CDR2 SYDVKM. Trimming stripped 3 bases from V and 1 base from J, with 8 bases between. The CDR3 runs to 14 residues. This chain's CDR3 is CASSLGRGTDTQYF. CDR3 nucleotides: TGTGCCAGCAGTTTGGGCAGGGGCACAGATACGCAGTATTTT. Drawing the rest from reference TRBV28 and TRBJ2-3, the complete variable domain is DVKVTQSSRYLVKRTGEKVFLECVQDMDHENMFWYRQDPGLGLRLIYFSYDVKMKEKGDIPEGYSVSREKKERFSLILESASTNQTSMYLCASSLGRGTDTQYFGPGTRLTVL.

The rearrangement links TRBV28 to TRBJ1-2; TRBD1 matches 7 bases. From germline, CDR1 is MDHEN and CDR2 SYDVKM. V trimming: 6 bases; J trimming: 6 bases; junction bases outside the gene matches: 4. CDR3 length: 12 residues. CDR3 loop: CASSSTGDGYTF. As DNA, the CDR3 is TGTGCCAGCAGCTCAACAGGGGATGGCTACACCTTC.

The rearrangement uses TRBV3-1 (or the pseudogene TRBV3-2) and TRBJ1-1; weak D call: TRBD1 (5 bases). This CDR3 contains 14 residues. Germline V gene lookup returns CDR1 LGHDT and CDR2 YNNKEL (reference sequence). V was trimmed by 4 bases and J by 0 bases, leaving 9 bases between them. The CDR3 here is CASSLGLMNTEAFF. As DNA, the CDR3 is TGTGCCAGCAGCCTGGGACTGATGAACACTGAAGCTTTCTTT.

There are many counts of this clone. The chain combines TRBV11-2 with TRBJ1-2, with D perhaps TRBD1 (6 bases). V was trimmed by 5 bases and J by 5 bases, leaving 15 bases between them. The CDR3 is made up of 14 amino acids. Germline assignment: CDR1 SGHAT and CDR2 FQNNGV. CDR3 DNA: TGTGCCAGCAGCGGACCGGGACAACAATATGGCTACACCTTC. Translation: CASSGPGQQYGYTF.